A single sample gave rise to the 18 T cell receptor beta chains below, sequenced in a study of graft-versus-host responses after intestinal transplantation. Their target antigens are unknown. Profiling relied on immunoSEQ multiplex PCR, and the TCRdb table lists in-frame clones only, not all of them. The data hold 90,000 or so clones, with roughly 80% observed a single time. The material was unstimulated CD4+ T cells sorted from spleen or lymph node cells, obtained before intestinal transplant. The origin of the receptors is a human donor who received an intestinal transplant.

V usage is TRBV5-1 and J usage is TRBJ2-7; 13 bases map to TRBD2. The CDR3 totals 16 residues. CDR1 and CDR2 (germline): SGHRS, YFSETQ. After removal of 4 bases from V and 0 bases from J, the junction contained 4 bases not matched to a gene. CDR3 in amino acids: CASSRGTSGISYEQYF. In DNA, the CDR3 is TGCGCCAGCAGCAGAGGGACTAGCGGGATCTCCTACGAGCAGTACTTC.

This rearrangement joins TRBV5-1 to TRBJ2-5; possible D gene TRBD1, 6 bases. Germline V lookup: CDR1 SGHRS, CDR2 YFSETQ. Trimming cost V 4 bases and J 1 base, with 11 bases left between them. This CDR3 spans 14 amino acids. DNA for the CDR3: TGCGCCAGCAGCCAAGGGGGAGTCCAAGAGACCCAGTACTTC. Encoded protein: CASSQGGVQETQYF.

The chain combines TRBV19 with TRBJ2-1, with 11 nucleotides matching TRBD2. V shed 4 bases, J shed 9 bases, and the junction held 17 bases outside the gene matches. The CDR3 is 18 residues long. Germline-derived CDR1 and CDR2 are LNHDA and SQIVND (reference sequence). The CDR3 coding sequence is TGTGCCAGTAGTACGGGCCTGGTAGCGGGGGGGCGGAGAGGTGAGCAGTTCTTC. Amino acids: CASSTGLVAGGRRGEQFF.

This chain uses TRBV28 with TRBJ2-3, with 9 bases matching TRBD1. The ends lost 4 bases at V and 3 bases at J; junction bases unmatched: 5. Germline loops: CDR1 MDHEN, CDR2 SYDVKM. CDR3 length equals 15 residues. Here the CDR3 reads CASSSRGQGTDTQYF. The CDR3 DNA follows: TGTGCCAGCAGTTCACGGGGACAGGGAACAGATACGCAGTATTTT.

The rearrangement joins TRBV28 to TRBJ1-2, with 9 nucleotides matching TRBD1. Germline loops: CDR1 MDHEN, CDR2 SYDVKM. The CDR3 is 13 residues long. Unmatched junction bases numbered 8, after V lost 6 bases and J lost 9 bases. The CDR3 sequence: CASSPGQGSSYTF. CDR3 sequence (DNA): TGTGCCAGCAGCCCGGGACAGGGAAGTAGCTACACCTTC.

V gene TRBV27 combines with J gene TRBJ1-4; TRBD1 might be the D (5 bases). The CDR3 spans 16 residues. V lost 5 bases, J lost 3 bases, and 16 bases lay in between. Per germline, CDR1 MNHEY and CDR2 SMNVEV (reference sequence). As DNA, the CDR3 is TGTGCCAGCAGTCCAACGCGGGACGGCTCTAATGAAAAACTGTTTTTT. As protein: CASSPTRDGSNEKLFF.

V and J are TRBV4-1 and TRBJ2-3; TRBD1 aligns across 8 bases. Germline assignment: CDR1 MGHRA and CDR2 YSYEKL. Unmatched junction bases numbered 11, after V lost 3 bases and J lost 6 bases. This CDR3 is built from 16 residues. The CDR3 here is CASSQTGQVLGDTQYF. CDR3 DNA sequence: TGCGCCAGCAGCCAGACGGGACAGGTTTTAGGGGATACGCAGTATTTT.

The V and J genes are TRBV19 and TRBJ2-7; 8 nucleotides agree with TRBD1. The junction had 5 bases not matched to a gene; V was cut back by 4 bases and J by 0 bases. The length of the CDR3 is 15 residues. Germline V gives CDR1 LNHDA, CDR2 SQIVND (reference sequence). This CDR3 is CASSTSGGGSYEQYF. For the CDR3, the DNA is TGTGCCAGTAGTACCTCAGGGGGCGGCTCCTACGAGCAGTACTTC.

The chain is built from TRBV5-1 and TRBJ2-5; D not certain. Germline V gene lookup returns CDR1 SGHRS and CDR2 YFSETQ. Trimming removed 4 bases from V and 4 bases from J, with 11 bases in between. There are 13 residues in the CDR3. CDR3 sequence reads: CASSPLVSETQYF. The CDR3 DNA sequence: TGCGCCAGCAGCCCCTTAGTCTCAGAGACCCAGTACTTC.

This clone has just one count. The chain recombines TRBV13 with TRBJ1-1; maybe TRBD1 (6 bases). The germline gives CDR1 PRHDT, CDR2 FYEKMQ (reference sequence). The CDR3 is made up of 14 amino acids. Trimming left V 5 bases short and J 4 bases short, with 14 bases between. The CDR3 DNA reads TGTGCCAGCAGCGCTTTTGGACAGACCACTGAAGCTTTCTTT. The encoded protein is CASSAFGQTTEAFF. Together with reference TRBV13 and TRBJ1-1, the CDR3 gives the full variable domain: AAGVIQSPRHLIKEKRETATLKCYPIPRHDTVYWYQQGPGQDPQFLISFYEKMQSDKGSIPDRFSAQQFSDYHSELNMSSLELGDSALYFCASSAFGQTTEAFFGQGTRLTVV.

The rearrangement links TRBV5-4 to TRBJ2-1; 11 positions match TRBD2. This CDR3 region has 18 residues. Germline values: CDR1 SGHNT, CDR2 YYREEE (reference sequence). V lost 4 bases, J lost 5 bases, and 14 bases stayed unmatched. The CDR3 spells CASSKSSLAGGTNNEQFF. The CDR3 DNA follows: TGTGCCAGCAGCAAATCCTCCCTAGCGGGGGGTACTAACAATGAGCAGTTCTTC.

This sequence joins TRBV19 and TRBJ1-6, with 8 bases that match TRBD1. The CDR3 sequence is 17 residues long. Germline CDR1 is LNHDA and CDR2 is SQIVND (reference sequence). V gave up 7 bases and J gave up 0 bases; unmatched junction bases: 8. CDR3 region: CASNRGQESSYNSPLHF. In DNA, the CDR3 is TGTGCCAGTAACCGGGGACAGGAAAGCTCCTATAATTCACCCCTCCACTTT.

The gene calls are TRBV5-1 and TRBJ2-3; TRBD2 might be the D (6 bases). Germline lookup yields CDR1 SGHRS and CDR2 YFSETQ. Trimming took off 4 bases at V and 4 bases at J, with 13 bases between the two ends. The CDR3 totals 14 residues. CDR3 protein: CASSTGTVADTQYF. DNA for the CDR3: TGCGCCAGCAGCACCGGGACTGTTGCAGATACGCAGTATTTT.

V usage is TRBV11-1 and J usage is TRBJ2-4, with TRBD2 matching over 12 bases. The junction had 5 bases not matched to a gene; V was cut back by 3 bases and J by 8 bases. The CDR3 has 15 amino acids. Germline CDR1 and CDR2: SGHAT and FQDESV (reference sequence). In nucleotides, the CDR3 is TGTGCCAGCAGCTTCCTAGCGGGGGGGCGGGACATTCAGTACTTC. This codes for CASSFLAGGRDIQYF.

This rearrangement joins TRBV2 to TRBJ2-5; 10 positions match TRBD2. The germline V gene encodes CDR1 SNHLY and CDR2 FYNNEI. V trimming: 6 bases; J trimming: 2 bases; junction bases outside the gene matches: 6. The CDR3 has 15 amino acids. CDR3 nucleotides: TGTGCCAGCAGAGTATGGACTAGCGGACAAGAGACCCAGTACTTC. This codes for CASRVWTSGQETQYF.

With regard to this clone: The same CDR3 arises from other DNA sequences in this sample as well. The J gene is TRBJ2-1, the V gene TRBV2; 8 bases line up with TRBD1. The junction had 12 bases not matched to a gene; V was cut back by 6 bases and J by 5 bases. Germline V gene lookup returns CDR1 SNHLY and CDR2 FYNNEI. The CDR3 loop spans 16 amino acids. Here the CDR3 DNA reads TGTGCCAGCAGGAGAACCGAGACAGGGGACCACAATGAGCAGTTCTTC. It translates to CASRRTETGDHNEQFF.

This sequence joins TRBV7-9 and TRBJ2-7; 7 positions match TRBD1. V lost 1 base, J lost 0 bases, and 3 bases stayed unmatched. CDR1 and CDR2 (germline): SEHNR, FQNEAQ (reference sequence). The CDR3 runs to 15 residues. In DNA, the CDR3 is TGTGCCAGCAGCTTAGGTTACAGGGGCTCCTACGAGCAGTACTTC. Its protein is CASSLGYRGSYEQYF.

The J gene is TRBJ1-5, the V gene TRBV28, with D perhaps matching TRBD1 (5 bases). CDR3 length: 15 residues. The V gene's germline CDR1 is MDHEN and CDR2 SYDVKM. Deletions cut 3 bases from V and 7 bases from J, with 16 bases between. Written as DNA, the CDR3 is TGTGCCAGCAGTTTGTCGGCGGGGGGAGGACAGCCCCAGCATTTT. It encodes CASSLSAGGGQPQHF. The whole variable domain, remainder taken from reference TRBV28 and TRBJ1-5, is DVKVTQSSRYLVKRTGEKVFLECVQDMDHENMFWYRQDPGLGLRLIYFSYDVKMKEKGDIPEGYSVSREKKERFSLILESASTNQTSMYLCASSLSAGGGQPQHFGDGTRLSIL.